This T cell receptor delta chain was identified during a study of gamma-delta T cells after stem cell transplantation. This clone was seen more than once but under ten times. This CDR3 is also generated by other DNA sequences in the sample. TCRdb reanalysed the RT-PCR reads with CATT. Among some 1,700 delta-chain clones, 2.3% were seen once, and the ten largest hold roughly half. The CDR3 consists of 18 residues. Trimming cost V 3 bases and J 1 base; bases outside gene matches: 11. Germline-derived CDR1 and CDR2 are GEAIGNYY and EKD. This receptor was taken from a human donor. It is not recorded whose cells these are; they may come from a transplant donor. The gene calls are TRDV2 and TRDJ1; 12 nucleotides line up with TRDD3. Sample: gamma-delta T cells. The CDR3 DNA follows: TGTGCCTGTGACGCCCTACTGGGGGATACAAGGGGCACCGATAAACTCATCTTT. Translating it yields CACDALLGDTRGTDKLIF.